The present TCR beta chain was sequenced within a study of blood T cells in healthy people across ages. General observations from the study: As age increased, TCR beta diversity per million T cells fell in a roughly linear fashion.

There were healthy Caucasian individuals from Russia, aged roughly 6 to 100, serving as donors. The germline V gene has CDR1 SGHTA and CDR2 FQGNSA. This CDR3 is built from 15 residues. V was trimmed by 5 bases and J by 8 bases, leaving 19 bases between them. Combining a sample-barcoded 5' primer with a J-beta primer mix, a second PCR ran for roughly 7 to 12 cycles. Template switching added a 12-random-nucleotide identifier to every cDNA molecule. TCRdb passed the 5' RACE reads through MiXCR, listing each CDR3 protein once. The sample lists about 1,400,000 distinct CDR3 sequences; around 59% were seen once. As for this clonotype: Its antigen is not known.

The sequence derives from a man aged 18-30 years in good health. V is TRBV7-2 and J is TRBJ2-4; a weak D match, TRBD2 (6 bases). Specimen: blood. The CDR3 loop is CASSLAGISSDIQYF. The CDR3 DNA is TGTGCCAGCAGCCTCGCGGGAATATCGTCAGACATTCAGTACTTC.